Shown below are 3 T cell receptor beta chains from a single sample sequenced in a study of T cell responses to AZD1222 COVID-19 vaccine. Measured with immunoSEQ multiplex PCR; TCRdb has only the in-frame clones, and not every one. The sample includes approximately 180,000 clones, 85% to 90% of them seen just once. The input for sequencing was peripheral blood, taken on day 0 of AZD1222 vaccination. The origin of the receptors is an adult in good health.

The chain couples TRBV4-3 to TRBJ1-4, with 7 bases matching TRBD1. The CDR3 spans 14 residues. Germline assignment: CDR1 LGHNA and CDR2 YSLEER. With 4 bases clipped from V and 8 bases from J, the junction kept 7 bases outside the gene matches. CDR3 protein: CASSPTGAWEKLFF. In nucleotides, the CDR3 is TGCGCCAGCAGCCCCACAGGGGCCTGGGAAAAACTGTTTTTT.

The genes are TRBV18 and TRBJ2-1; D gene ambiguous. This CDR3 comprises 11 residues. Per germline, CDR1 KGHSH and CDR2 LQKENI. V lost 6 bases and J lost 5, with 5 bases in between. The CDR3 DNA is TGTGCCAGCTCCCTAAACAATGAGCAGTTCTTC. Amino acid sequence: CASSLNNEQFF.

The chain employs TRBV3-1 (or the pseudogene TRBV3-2) and TRBJ1-5, with a weak D call TRBD1 (5 bases). The CDR3 consists of 15 residues. Germline loops: CDR1 LGHDT, CDR2 YNNKEL (reference sequence). V was cut by 1 base and J by 5 bases, with 12 bases left in between. The CDR3 region is CASSQAAEGHQPQHF. In DNA, the CDR3 is TGTGCCAGCAGCCAAGCCGCAGAGGGGCATCAGCCCCAGCATTTT.